One sample yielded the 13 T cell receptor beta chains listed below, sequenced in a study of T cell repertoires in cytomegalovirus infection. TCRdb re-called the reads with MiXCR, one entry per CDR3 protein. The sample consists of 550,000 to 700,000 distinct CDR3 sequences, almost 40% of them appearing once. Their specific antigens are unknown. Source: cultured PBMCs, taken from culture after CMV antigen stimulation. The source of these receptors is a human donor in good health (CMV status not recorded). Some clones in this sample may be carry-over from other donors' samples.

The chain links TRBV5-1 to TRBJ1-1, with D uncertain. CDR3 length equals 15 residues. V was shortened by 0 bases and J by 0 bases, with 9 bases between the two germline ends. Germline CDR1 and CDR2: SGHRS and YFSETQ. DNA of the CDR3: TGCGCCAGCAGCTTGGAGGGCAGTATGAACACTGAAGCTTTCTTT. It encodes CASSLEGSMNTEAFF.

The chain has TRBV7-8 and TRBJ1-6, with 11 bases lining up with TRBD1. In germline, CDR1 is SGHVS, CDR2 FQNEAQ. With 0 bases clipped from V and 10 bases from J, the junction kept 8 bases outside the gene matches. The CDR3 covers 17 residues. The CDR3, as DNA: TGTGCCAGCAGCTTAGCATCCGGGACAGGGGGAAAATCACCCCTCCACTTT. Protein sequence: CASSLASGTGGKSPLHF. Using reference TRBV7-8 and TRBJ1-6 for the parts outside the CDR3, the full variable domain is GAGVSQSPRYKVAKRGQDVALRCDPISGHVSLFWYQQALGQGPEFLTYFQNEAQLDKSGLPSDRFFAERPEGSVSTLKIQRTQQEDSAVYLCASSLASGTGGKSPLHFGNGTRLTVT.

This clonotype was seen ten or more times. This chain connects TRBV7-2 to TRBJ2-5, with 12 nucleotides matching TRBD2. Germline CDR1 and CDR2: SGHTA and FQGNSA. V shed 4 bases and J 4 bases; nucleotides not matched to a gene: 13. The CDR3 has 18 amino acids. The chain's CDR3 is CASSYLATSGSSRETQYF. The DNA of the CDR3 is TGTGCCAGCAGCTACTTAGCGACTAGCGGGAGTAGCCGAGAGACCCAGTACTTC.

The rearrangement joins TRBV11-3 to TRBJ2-5, with D hard to call. The CDR3 length is 13 residues. CDR1 and CDR2 from the germline V gene are SGHNT and YENEEA. The ends were cut back, 4 bases at V and 5 bases at J, with 11 bases in the middle. The CDR3 reads CASSSSRVETQYF. In DNA form, the CDR3 reads TGTGCCAGCAGCTCCTCCCGGGTGGAGACCCAGTACTTC.

This clonotype was counted between two and nine times. The rearrangement joins TRBV4-1 to TRBJ2-2, with 10 positions matching TRBD2. Germline CDR1 is MGHRA and CDR2 is YSYEKL. V shed 2 bases, J shed 4 bases, and the junction held 4 bases outside the gene matches. This CDR3 contains 16 residues. The CDR3 here is CASSQPIAGGTGELFF. CDR3 sequence (DNA): TGCGCCAGCAGCCAACCCATAGCGGGAGGCACCGGGGAGCTGTTTTTT.

This chain uses TRBV7-2 with TRBJ1-3; D may be TRBD1 (6 bases). V was trimmed by 5 bases and J by 2 bases, leaving 13 bases between them. The CDR3 extends over 15 amino acids. Germline V gene lookup returns CDR1 SGHTA and CDR2 FQGNSA. The CDR3 DNA sequence: TGTGCCAGCAGCCCCAACAGGGTGGCTGGAAACACCATATATTTT. It encodes CASSPNRVAGNTIYF. The full variable domain, its missing parts supplied by reference TRBV7-2 and TRBJ1-3, is GAGVSQSPSNKVTEKGKDVELRCDPISGHTALYWYRQSLGQGLEFLIYFQGNSAPDKSGLPSDRFSAERTGGSVSTLTIQRTQQEDSAVYLCASSPNRVAGNTIYFGEGSWLTVV.

The rearrangement joins TRBV7-9 to TRBJ1-1; D might be TRBD1 (5 bases). The germline gives CDR1 SEHNR, CDR2 FQNEAQ (reference sequence). V lost 1 base, J lost 0 bases, and 15 bases lay in between. The CDR3 has 17 residues. The CDR3 bases are TGTGCCAGCAGCTTAGGCGGGAAGGCAGGGATGAACACTGAAGCTTTCTTT. Its translation is CASSLGGKAGMNTEAFF.

V usage is TRBV28 and J usage is TRBJ2-1; maybe TRBD1 (6 bases). Germline CDR1 MDHEN, CDR2 SYDVKM. The CDR3 covers 16 residues. Trimming took off 5 bases at V and 1 base at J, with 15 bases between the two ends. CDR3 region: CASSTAKRGSYNEQFF. CDR3 nucleotides: TGTGCCAGCAGTACCGCGAAAAGGGGGTCCTACAATGAGCAGTTCTTC.

The table lists this clonotype with a count of one. J is TRBJ2-1 and V is TRBV2; 11 nucleotides line up with TRBD2. J lost 10 bases, V lost 6 bases, and 8 bases had no gene match. The germline gives CDR1 SNHLY, CDR2 FYNNEI. The CDR3 is made up of 14 amino acids. The CDR3 DNA reads TGTGCCAGCAGGGGTAGCGGGGGGGCGGGGGAGCAGTTCTTC. This gives the protein CASRGSGGAGEQFF.

The sample holds a few counts of this clonotype. The chain has TRBV7-2 and TRBJ2-7; D might be TRBD1 (6 bases). CDR1 is SGHTA and CDR2 is FQGNSA in the germline V gene. Between the trimmed V and J ends, which lost 3 bases and 7 bases, there was a span of 22 bases. The CDR3 contains 16 residues. The CDR3 reads CASSLGAGGSRREQYF. CDR3 nucleotide sequence: TGTGCCAGCAGCTTGGGGGCGGGCGGCTCCCGTCGAGAGCAGTACTTC.

This clonotype turned up a few times. The V gene is TRBV7-2, the J gene TRBJ2-2; D ambiguous. V lost 4 bases and J lost 7, with 19 bases in between. The CDR3 extends over 16 amino acids. Germline V gene lookup returns CDR1 SGHTA and CDR2 FQGNSA. CDR3 region: CASSSSRNGLIGELFF. The CDR3 DNA sequence: TGTGCCAGCAGCTCCTCCCGAAACGGGTTAATCGGGGAGCTGTTTTTT.

This clonotype was counted many times. The gene calls are TRBV7-2 and TRBJ2-7; D is unresolved. The CDR3 has 15 amino acids. Trimming stripped 2 bases from V and 4 bases from J, with 15 bases between. Germline V gene sequence: CDR1 SGHTA, CDR2 FQGNSA. The CDR3 bases are TGTGCCAGCAGCTTATCTCTGGGCAGCGAGTACGAGCAGTACTTC. This codes for CASSLSLGSEYEQYF. The full variable domain, in which reference TRBV7-2 and TRBJ2-7 provide the parts outside the CDR3, is GAGVSQSPSNKVTEKGKDVELRCDPISGHTALYWYRQSLGQGLEFLIYFQGNSAPDKSGLPSDRFSAERTGGSVSTLTIQRTQQEDSAVYLCASSLSLGSEYEQYFGPGTRLTVT.

This rearrangement joins TRBV7-9 to TRBJ2-3, with 10 bases aligning to TRBD1. Germline loops: CDR1 SEHNR, CDR2 FQNEAQ (reference sequence). After removal of 5 bases from V and 2 bases from J, the junction contained 16 bases not matched to a gene. This CDR3 region has 19 residues. The CDR3 DNA reads TGTGCCAGCAGCCCCTTTGGGACAGGGGCCCTGAGGTACACAGATACGCAGTATTTT. Translating gives CASSPFGTGALRYTDTQYF.